This T cell receptor beta chain is drawn from a study of response to subunit inactivated influenza vaccine. TCRdb fed the RT-PCR reads into MiXCR, producing one record per CDR3 protein. The profile covers 400,000 to 550,000 distinct CDR3 sequences, with over 25% appearing a single time and 1.5% to 2% taken by the ten largest. The V and J ends lost 5 bases and 0 bases respectively, with 2 bases between them. This CDR3 comprises 12 residues. This rearrangement joins TRBV12-3 or TRBV12-4 to TRBJ2-4; no clear D gene. The TCR originated in a man aged 45-60 years who received an inactivated influenza vaccine. The specimen was CD4+ T cells sorted from PBMCs, collected more than 4 days after vaccination. In DNA form, the CDR3 reads TGTGCCAGCAGTAAAGCCAAAAACATTCAGTACTTC. This gives the protein CASSKAKNIQYF.